This TCR beta chain was obtained from a study of CXCR3-negative and CXCR3-positive naive CD8 T cells. To note about this clonotype: Its specificity is not known.

Through 5' RACE with UMI labels, the TRB cDNA libraries were prepared. No DNA is given; TCRdb re-called the 5' RACE reads and lists each CDR3 protein once. The sample table sets out over 70,000 distinct CDR3 sequences. Overall study results and limits: Hydrophobicity was higher for TRB CDR3s found in CXCR3-positive naive cells than in CXCR3-negative naive cells.

Looked up from germline, CDR1 is SEHNR and CDR2 is FQNEAQ (reference sequence). The CDR3 has 15 amino acids. Sequenced material: naive CXCR3+ CD8+ T cells from blood. Subset specified: CD45RO-CCR7+CD27+CD95- naive CD8+ T cells expressing CXCR3 (TNR3+). V is TRBV7-9 and J is TRBJ2-1. This receptor was identified in a human donor in good health. Some clones in this sample may be carry-over from other donors' samples. CDR3 sequence: CASSYEGSPYNEQFF.